This TCR beta chain was captured in a study of cytomegalovirus exposure and HLA in healthy donors. This CDR3 is built from 14 residues. The germline V gene has CDR1 SGHDT and CDR2 YYEEEE. J gave up 8 bases and V 5 bases, and 10 bases lay outside the gene matches. PCR was performed using 60 Vbeta and 13 Jbeta primers. Using immunoSEQ multiplex PCR, the repertoire was profiled, and TCRdb retains in-frame clones only, with some absent. The table includes about 200,000 clones, 87% detected once. J is TRBJ2-1 and V is TRBV5-6, with 7 nucleotides matching TRBD1. Source material: PBMCs. The clonotype was recovered from a boy aged 2 to 10 in good health and CMV-seronegative. CDR3 coding DNA: TGTGCCAGCAGTCACCGGGACAGTTTCTATGAGCAGTTCTTC. As protein: CASSHRDSFYEQFF.